Each of the 20 T cell receptor beta chains below was sequenced from the same sample in a study of cytomegalovirus exposure and HLA in healthy donors. Sequencing was performed with immunoSEQ multiplex PCR; in TCRdb, only in-frame clones are kept and a portion is missing. In the table there are about 250,000 clones, about 88% of which are singletons. What was sequenced was PBMCs. These TCRs come from a man between 18 and 35 years old in good health and CMV-seropositive.

V and J are TRBV28 and TRBJ1-4; 10 nucleotides match TRBD1. Germline loops: CDR1 MDHEN, CDR2 SYDVKM. CDR3 length equals 12 residues. The J segment lost 11 bases and the V segment lost 7 bases, leaving 4 bases of the junction unmatched. CDR3 in amino acids: CASTEGQGKLFF. The CDR3 DNA reads as TGTGCCAGCACCGAGGGACAGGGGAAACTGTTTTTT.

This clone was detected once. The chain combines TRBV27 with TRBJ1-1; D is undetermined. Germline values: CDR1 MNHEY, CDR2 SMNVEV (reference sequence). The CDR3 loop spans 14 amino acids. V lost 6 bases, J lost 3 bases, and 14 bases lay in between. In DNA, the CDR3 is TGTGCCAGCAGAATAGCAAGTTCCTACACTGAAGCTTTCTTT. Translating gives CASRIASSYTEAFF.

The CDR3 sequence: CASSPEDISSTDTQYF. CDR3 coding DNA: TGTGCCAGCAGTCCCGAGGACATCTCTAGCACAGATACGCAGTATTTT. The genes are TRBV11-3 and TRBJ2-3; a weak D match, TRBD1 (5 bases). V was clipped by 6 bases and J by 0 bases, with 16 bases between them. CDR3 length: 16 amino acids. Germline assignment: CDR1 SGHNT and CDR2 YENEEA.

Notes on this clone: The same CDR3 is also encoded by other DNA sequences in this sample. This sequence joins TRBV4-1 and TRBJ1-1; D remains ambiguous. V lost 1 base to trimming and J lost 1 base, with 7 bases between them. Germline V gene lookup returns CDR1 MGHRA and CDR2 YSYEKL. The CDR3 has 14 amino acids. CDR3 in amino acids: CASSQGTWNTEAFF. In DNA, the CDR3 is TGCGCCAGCAGCCAAGGGACTTGGAACACTGAAGCTTTCTTT.

This chain links TRBV27 with TRBJ2-2; D may be TRBD2 (7 bases). CDR1 is MNHEY and CDR2 is SMNVEV in the germline V gene (reference sequence). Trimming pared 4 bases from V and 5 bases from J, leaving 14 bases between. The CDR3 spans 15 residues. The CDR3 bases are TGTGCCAGCAGTTGGGGAGGGAGGGGGACCGGGGAGCTGTTTTTT. This translates into CASSWGGRGTGELFF.

V gene TRBV6-6 combines with J gene TRBJ2-5; maybe TRBD1 (7 bases). The germline CDR1 and CDR2 sequences are MNHNY and SVGAGI (reference sequence). This CDR3 region has 13 residues. V gave up 8 bases and J gave up 7 bases, with 17 bases separating them. CDR3: CASASRGRGTQYF. CDR3 nucleotides: TGTGCCAGCGCGTCTAGGGGGCGGGGGACCCAGTACTTC.

The chain couples TRBV6-1 to TRBJ1-5; perhaps TRBD1 as D (5 bases). Germline V gene data show CDR1 as MNHNS and CDR2 as SASEGT. The CDR3 length is 12 residues. The V gene lost 7 bases and the J gene lost 7 bases, with 11 bases spanning the gap. Written as DNA, the CDR3 is TGTGCCAGCACCGCAGGGTACCAGCCCCAGCATTTT. It specifies CASTAGYQPQHF.

On this clone: Other DNA sequences in this specimen translate into the identical CDR3. J is TRBJ2-1 and V is TRBV6-4; D is possibly TRBD2 (5 bases). This CDR3 comprises 15 residues. Germline V gene sequence: CDR1 MRHNA, CDR2 SNTAGT. V lost 0 bases to trimming and J lost 0 bases, with 6 bases between them. The CDR3 loop reads CASSDSSGSYNEQFF. The CDR3 DNA reads as TGTGCCAGCAGTGACTCGAGCGGCTCCTACAATGAGCAGTTCTTC.

V gene TRBV5-5 combines with J gene TRBJ2-7; TRBD2 agrees at 7 bases. The CDR3 runs 15 residues. Unmatched junction bases numbered 8, after V lost 5 bases and J lost 0 bases. The germline V gene encodes CDR1 SGHKS and CDR2 YYEKEE (reference sequence). The CDR3 DNA is TGTGCCAGCAGATCGGGACTAATTAGCTCCTACGAGCAGTACTTC. Encoded protein: CASRSGLISSYEQYF.

The V and J genes are TRBV2 and TRBJ2-3; either TRBD1 or TRBD2 may fit D (5 bases each). Trimming left V 6 bases short and J 0 bases short, with 10 bases between. CDR1 is SNHLY and CDR2 is FYNNEI in the germline V gene. The CDR3 extends over 14 amino acids. CDR3 DNA: TGTGCCAGCAGGAGGGGTAGTAGCACAGATACGCAGTATTTT. Its protein is CASRRGSSTDTQYF.

The chain is built from TRBV5-4 and TRBJ2-7; TRBD2 might be the D (5 bases). The assigned J gene may be wrong: the sequence end matches TRBJ2-5 better. Germline V gives CDR1 SGHNT, CDR2 YYREEE (reference sequence). This CDR3 is built from 14 residues. CDR3 loop: CASSPTGDQETQYF. DNA of the CDR3: TGTGCCAGCAGCCCTACCGGGGACCAAGAGACCCAGTACTTC.

The V call is TRBV18, the J call TRBJ2-3; TRBD2 matches at 10 bases. The CDR3 has 17 residues. Trimming cost V 5 bases and J 1 base; bases outside gene matches: 9. Germline CDR1 reads KGHSH; CDR2 reads LQKENI. The CDR3 sequence: CASSTRTSGTRTDTQYF. CDR3 coding DNA: TGTGCCAGCTCAACTCGGACTAGCGGAACCCGCACAGATACGCAGTATTTT.

This chain links TRBV18 with TRBJ1-1; D perhaps matches TRBD1 (5 bases). Germline lookup yields CDR1 KGHSH and CDR2 LQKENI. With 6 bases removed from V and 3 bases from J, the gap between germline ends came to 11 bases. The CDR3 spans 13 residues. CDR3 sequence: CASSRTLDTEAFF. CDR3 in DNA: TGTGCCAGCTCCCGGACATTGGACACTGAAGCTTTCTTT. The variable domain in full, completed from reference TRBV18 and TRBJ1-1, reads NAGVMQNPRHLVRRRGQEARLRCSPMKGHSHVYWYRQLPEEGLKFMVYLQKENIIDESGMPKERFSAEFPKEGPSILRIQQVVRGDSAAYFCASSRTLDTEAFFGQGTRLTVV.

The chain has TRBV5-4 and TRBJ2-7, with D perhaps TRBD2 (6 bases). Looked up from germline, CDR1 is SGHNT and CDR2 is YYREEE (reference sequence). V dropped 2 bases and J dropped 1 base, with 13 bases sitting between them. The CDR3 runs 15 residues. The CDR3: CASSLEGEASYEQYF. The CDR3, as DNA: TGTGCCAGCAGCTTAGAAGGGGAGGCGTCCTACGAGCAGTACTTC.

V gene TRBV5-4 combines with J gene TRBJ2-1; D perhaps matches TRBD2 (5 bases). This CDR3 spans 15 amino acids. The V gene's germline CDR1 is SGHNT and CDR2 YYREEE (reference sequence). V was pared by 1 base and J by 8 bases, with 16 bases between. The CDR3 loop reads CASSLIHGNPDEQFF. Written as DNA, the CDR3 is TGTGCCAGCAGCTTGATCCACGGGAACCCGGATGAGCAGTTCTTC. The full variable domain, completed using reference TRBV5-4 and TRBJ2-1, is ETGVTQSPTHLIKTRGQQVTLRCSSQSGHNTVSWYQQALGQGPQFIFQYYREEENGRGNFPPRFSGLQFPNYSSELNVNALELDDSALYLCASSLIHGNPDEQFFGPGTRLTVL.

V usage is TRBV5-1 and J usage is TRBJ2-3; D ambiguous. Germline CDR1 is SGHRS and CDR2 is YFSETQ. The CDR3 covers 15 residues. V lost 1 base to trimming and J lost 8 bases, with 17 bases between them. The DNA of the CDR3 is TGCGCCAGCAGCTTGTCGGGTATCTCCCCGGGTACGCAGTATTTT. It encodes CASSLSGISPGTQYF.

This chain joins TRBV9 and TRBJ1-2, with TRBD1 matching over 9 bases. V lost 0 bases to trimming and J lost 5 bases; unmatched junction nucleotides: 11. CDR1 and CDR2 from the germline V gene are SGDLS and YYNGEE. The length of the CDR3 is 17 residues. The CDR3 DNA follows: TGTGCCAGCAGCGTAGCCGGGACAGGGTCAAGAGCTTATGGCTACACCTTC. It is translated as CASSVAGTGSRAYGYTF. Drawing the rest from reference TRBV9 and TRBJ1-2, the complete variable domain is DSGVTQTPKHLITATGQRVTLRCSPRSGDLSVYWYQQSLDQGLQFLIQYYNGEERAKGNILERFSAQQFPDLHSELNLSSLELGDSALYFCASSVAGTGSRAYGYTFGSGTRLTVV.

The chain employs TRBV28 and TRBJ1-3, with no clear D. V lost 1 base, J lost 4 bases, and 11 bases lay in between. Looked up from germline, CDR1 is MDHEN and CDR2 is SYDVKM. The CDR3 consists of 15 residues. CDR3 DNA sequence: TGTGCCAGCAGTTTATTGGGATCGTTGGGAAACACCATATATTTT. Its protein product is CASSLLGSLGNTIYF. Supplemented by reference TRBV28 and TRBJ1-3, the full variable domain reads DVKVTQSSRYLVKRTGEKVFLECVQDMDHENMFWYRQDPGLGLRLIYFSYDVKMKEKGDIPEGYSVSREKKERFSLILESASTNQTSMYLCASSLLGSLGNTIYFGEGSWLTVV.

This clone was counted only a few times. The rearrangement uses TRBV6-5 and TRBJ1-5; no firm D call. Germline V gene data show CDR1 as MNHEY and CDR2 as SVGAGI. The CDR3 consists of 14 residues. V gave up 4 bases and J gave up 4 bases, with 11 bases separating them. CDR3 in DNA: TGTGCCAGCAGTTCCTTGCGAACAAATCAGCCCCAGCATTTT. Translating gives CASSSLRTNQPQHF.

V usage is TRBV7-7 and J usage is TRBJ2-7, with 8 bases matching TRBD1. The CDR3 has 13 residues. V trimming: 4 bases; J trimming: 5 bases; junction bases outside the gene matches: 4. Germline CDR1 SSHAT, CDR2 FNYEAQ (reference sequence). CDR3 loop: CASSSDRANEQYF. CDR3 nucleotides: TGTGCCAGCAGCTCGGACAGGGCTAACGAGCAGTACTTC.